This T cell receptor beta chain comes out of a study of blood T cell repertoires in COVID-19. Across the whole study: Donors in the United States, Italy and Spain gave samples during acute or convalescent COVID-19. The analysed material was cDNA or gDNA that came from T cells, B-cell-depleted T cells, or PBMCs.

Unmatched junction bases numbered 7, after V lost 5 bases and J lost 0 bases. Germline V gene lookup returns CDR1 SGHRS and CDR2 YFSETQ. CDR3 size: 16 residues. Original handling: It was from reference gene primer amplification that nucleated cell counts were estimated. TCRdb keeps only in-frame clones here, not all; method: immunoSEQ multiplex PCR. The V and J calls and clone size are taken from that table; D and trimming were inferred from the DNA. The sample yields 400,000 to 550,000 clones, around 89% seen once. This clonotype was obtained from a woman aged 30 to 39 with acute or convalescent COVID-19. Sequencing was performed on peripheral blood. The chain recombines TRBV5-1 with TRBJ2-2; 7 nucleotides agree with TRBD1. The DNA of the CDR3 is TGCGCCAGCAGACAGCCCGGGACAGCGAACACCGGGGAGCTGTTTTTT. This gives the protein CASRQPGTANTGELFF.